Each of the 9 T cell receptor beta chains below was sequenced from the same sample in a study of blood T cell repertoires in COVID-19. Assay used: immunoSEQ multiplex PCR; TCRdb lists only in-frame clones, some missing. Of 200,000 to 250,000 clones listed, about 89% are singletons. Material: PBMCs or T cells enriched from blood (not recorded which). These receptors were obtained from a woman between 25 and 40 years old who had recovered from COVID-19.

The chain combines TRBV28 with TRBJ1-5; maybe TRBD1 (6 bases). Trimming shortened V by 5 bases and J by 3 bases, and 14 bases separated the two germline ends. Per the germline V gene, CDR1 is MDHEN and CDR2 is SYDVKM. This CDR3 is built from 15 residues. DNA of the CDR3: TGTGCCAGCAGTCTGCACAGGGAACCCAATCAGCCCCAGCATTTT. The encoded protein is CASSLHREPNQPQHF.

J is TRBJ2-1 and V is TRBV19, with 8 bases aligning to TRBD1. The CDR3 extends over 17 amino acids. The V segment lost 4 bases and the J segment 3 bases; nucleotides outside the gene matches: 11. Germline V gives CDR1 LNHDA, CDR2 SQIVND (reference sequence). CDR3: CASSTLLDRGFYNEQFF. As DNA, the CDR3 is TGTGCCAGTAGTACGCTCCTCGACAGGGGATTCTACAATGAGCAGTTCTTC.

The V call is TRBV7-9, the J call TRBJ1-1, with a possible D match to TRBD1 (5 bases). V lost 5 bases, J lost 4 bases, and 20 bases lay in between. Germline CDR1 is SEHNR and CDR2 is FQNEAQ (reference sequence). The CDR3 contains 16 residues. The DNA for the CDR3 is TGTGCCAGCAGCAAGCCGGTGGGGCGAGAGCCCACTGAAGCTTTCTTT. Protein: CASSKPVGREPTEAFF.

The V gene is TRBV28, the J gene TRBJ1-6; 9 bases line up with TRBD1. Germline V gives CDR1 MDHEN, CDR2 SYDVKM. This CDR3 has 16 residues. Germline trimming cut 6 bases from V and 7 bases from J; bases unmatched to any gene: 10. CDR3 coding DNA: TGTGCCAGCAGGCTTACAGGGGGCGCGAGGAATTCACCCCTCCACTTT. It is translated as CASRLTGGARNSPLHF.

V is TRBV13 and J is TRBJ1-1; D remains ambiguous. Germline assignment: CDR1 PRHDT and CDR2 FYEKMQ (reference sequence). Trimming shortened V by 4 bases and J by 8 bases, and 17 bases separated the two germline ends. The CDR3 has 14 amino acids. CDR3 coding DNA: TGTGCCAGCAGCTCCTCAATGACACACCAAGAAGCTTTCTTT. Its protein product is CASSSSMTHQEAFF.

This sequence joins TRBV12-3 or TRBV12-4 and TRBJ1-1; no clear D gene. The CDR3 has 12 residues. V was pared by 3 bases and J by 0 bases, with 2 bases between. CDR3 sequence (DNA): TGTGCCAGCAGTTTCTTGAACACTGAAGCTTTCTTT. It yields the protein CASSFLNTEAFF.

The rearrangement uses TRBV28 and TRBJ2-7, with a weak D call TRBD1 (8 bases). Germline V gives CDR1 MDHEN, CDR2 SYDVKM. Between the trimmed V and J ends, which lost 6 bases and 2 bases, there was a span of 17 bases. The CDR3 spans 15 residues. The CDR3 is CASRTGQGGTYEQYF. The DNA of the CDR3 is TGTGCCAGCAGGACCGGACAGGGAGGGACCTACGAGCAGTACTTC.

In nucleotides, the CDR3 is TGCGCCAGCAGCCAAGATCGAGTTAGGGGGATCACTGAAGCTTTCTTT. Residues: CASSQDRVRGITEAFF. The chain carries TRBV4-3 and TRBJ1-1; D may be TRBD1 (6 bases). CDR3 length: 16 amino acids. Trimming left V 0 bases short and J 4 bases short, with 15 bases between. Germline V gene sequence: CDR1 LGHNA, CDR2 YSLEER.

The table lists this clone with a count of one. V gene TRBV13 combines with J gene TRBJ2-3, with 14 bases aligning to TRBD2. The CDR3 consists of 17 residues. The germline V gene has CDR1 PRHDT and CDR2 FYEKMQ (reference sequence). V shed 5 bases, J shed 4 bases, and the junction held 8 bases outside the gene matches. CDR3 sequence reads: CASSTPGLAGDADTQYF. The CDR3 DNA sequence: TGTGCCAGCAGCACCCCGGGACTAGCGGGAGATGCAGATACGCAGTATTTT. The whole variable domain, filled in from reference TRBV13 and TRBJ2-3, reads AAGVIQSPRHLIKEKRETATLKCYPIPRHDTVYWYQQGPGQDPQFLISFYEKMQSDKGSIPDRFSAQQFSDYHSELNMSSLELGDSALYFCASSTPGLAGDADTQYFGPGTRLTVL.